Included here is one T cell receptor beta chain sequence, with context. The target antigen is unknown. One end of the junction does not line up with germline, which may come from a read error. Once obtained from cultured CD4+ T cells, the DNA was sequenced using the Oncomine TCR Beta short-read assay. One entry per CDR3 protein, called by TCRdb with MiXCR from the PCR reads. The data show about 12,000 distinct CDR3 sequences, 53% seen once. The CDR3 sequence is 15 residues long. Per the germline V gene, CDR1 is SSHAT and CDR2 is FNYEAQ (reference sequence). This entry belongs to a study of vaccination and CD4 T cells after COVID-19. Treatment meaning: roughly nine-day PBMC culture with coronavirus spike peptide pools or control peptides (ViraFEST assay).

This receptor was obtained from a human donor who had recovered from COVID-19. The chain uses TRBV7-7 and TRBJ2-7, with 8 bases lining up with TRBD2. The material sequenced was CD4+ T cells from blood, cultured in vitro. The CDR3 sequence is CASSLGSGDSYEQYF. The CDR3 DNA reads TGTGCTAGCAGCTTAGGTAGCGGGGACTCCTACGAGCAGTACTTC. Variable domain in full (rest from reference TRBV7-7 and TRBJ2-7): GAGVSQSPRYKVTKRGQDVTLRCDPISSHATLYWYQQALGQGPEFLTYFNYEAQPDKSGLPSDRFSAERPEGSISTLTIQRTEQRDSAMYRCASSLGSGDSYEQYFGPGTRLTVT.